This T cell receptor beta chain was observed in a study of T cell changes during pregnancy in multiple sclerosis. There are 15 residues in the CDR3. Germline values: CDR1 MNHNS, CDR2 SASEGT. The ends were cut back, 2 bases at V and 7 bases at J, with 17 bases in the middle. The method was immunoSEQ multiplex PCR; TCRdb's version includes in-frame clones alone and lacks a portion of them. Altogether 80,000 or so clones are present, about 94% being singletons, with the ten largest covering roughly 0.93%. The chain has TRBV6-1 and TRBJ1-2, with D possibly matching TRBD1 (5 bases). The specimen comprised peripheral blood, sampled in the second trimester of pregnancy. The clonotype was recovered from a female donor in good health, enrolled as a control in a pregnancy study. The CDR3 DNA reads TGTGCCAGCAGTGAACAGGGAAGGTCAACGCGTGGCTACACCTTC. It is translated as CASSEQGRSTRGYTF.